These 27 T cell receptor beta chains share one sample of origin, sequenced in a study of shared clonotypes between healthy human individuals. Sequencing used immunoSEQ multiplex PCR; TCRdb keeps in-frame clones, though not all of them. The repertoire holds just over 2,000,000 clones, 95% seen once, with 0.1% to 0.15% in the top ten. The sample taken for sequencing was naive CD4+ T cells sorted from blood. Regarding subset: CD45RA+ positively selected. The source of these receptors is a young man in good health.

The V call is TRBV30, the J call TRBJ2-5; no definite D call. Trimming took 3 bases from V and 1 from J, leaving 6 bases between them. Looked up from germline, CDR1 is GTSNPN and CDR2 is SVGIG (reference sequence). CDR3 length equals 12 residues. The CDR3 DNA reads TGTGCCTGGAGCCGGATCCAAGAGACCCAGTACTTC. It translates to CAWSRIQETQYF.

The chain links TRBV14 to TRBJ1-6, with 7 bases identical to TRBD1. V shed 5 bases and J 10 bases; nucleotides not matched to a gene: 14. Looked up from germline, CDR1 is SGHDN and CDR2 is FVKESK. This CDR3 is built from 16 residues. The CDR3 is CASSYKLDRVDSPLHF. DNA of the CDR3: TGTGCCAGCAGCTACAAGCTCGACAGGGTAGACTCACCCCTCCACTTT.

This clone came up once. This sample includes further DNA sequences coding for the same CDR3. The chain uses TRBV5-1 and TRBJ1-2; D is unresolved. V dropped 4 bases and J dropped 1 base, with 5 bases sitting between them. The CDR3 loop spans 12 amino acids. Per the germline V gene, CDR1 is SGHRS and CDR2 is YFSETQ. For the CDR3, the DNA is TGCGCCAGCAGCGAGAGTAACTATGGCTACACCTTC. Encoded protein: CASSESNYGYTF.

Regarding this clone: This sequence may be a read error, since a much larger clone differs from it by one base. The chain couples TRBV9 to TRBJ1-3, with 10 bases identical to TRBD1. Per germline, CDR1 SGDLS and CDR2 YYNGEE. J gave up 2 bases and V 5 bases, and 4 bases lay outside the gene matches. This CDR3 has 15 residues. CDR3 in DNA: TGTGCCAGCAGACCCGGGACAGGGGCTGGAAACACCATATATTTT. Translated, it gives CASRPGTGAGNTIYF. Full variable domain (rest looked up from reference TRBV9 and TRBJ1-3): DSGVTQTPKHLITATGQRVTLRCSPRSGDLSVYWYQQSLDQGLQFLIQYYNGEERAKGNILERFSAQQFPDLHSELNLSSLELGDSALYFCASRPGTGAGNTIYFGEGSWLTVV.

V and J are TRBV7-8 and TRBJ1-6; D is perhaps TRBD1 (5 bases). From germline, CDR1 is SGHVS and CDR2 FQNEAQ. V shed 2 bases and J shed 10 bases, with 9 bases lying between them. This CDR3 comprises 13 residues. The CDR3 region is CASSLPGGSPLHF. CDR3 DNA: TGTGCCAGCAGCTTACCCGGGGGGTCACCCCTCCACTTT.

About this clone itself: This specimen includes other DNA sequences encoding the same CDR3. The chain has TRBV7-2 and TRBJ1-3, with 7 bases matching TRBD1. The CDR3 extends over 15 amino acids. Germline V gene lookup returns CDR1 SGHTA and CDR2 FQGNSA. J lost 0 bases, V lost 3 bases, and 2 bases had no gene match. This CDR3 is CASSLTGNSGNTIYF. CDR3 DNA: TGTGCCAGCAGCTTGACAGGGAACTCTGGAAACACCATATATTTT.

In its sample, this clone was seen once. The chain is built from TRBV18 and TRBJ1-1; tentative D call: TRBD1 (6 bases). CDR3 length: 14 residues. Germline CDR1 and CDR2: KGHSH and LQKENI. Trimming removed 3 bases at V and 5 bases at J, with 13 bases between. CDR3 residues: CASSPTGRGTEAFF. In DNA, the CDR3 is TGTGCCAGCTCACCCACAGGGAGGGGGACTGAAGCTTTCTTT.

This clone was observed a single time. The sample holds other DNA sequences that translate to the same CDR3. V usage is TRBV7-9 and J usage is TRBJ2-2, with a tentative D call TRBD2 (5 bases). From germline, CDR1 is SEHNR and CDR2 FQNEAQ (reference sequence). V was shortened by 1 base and J by 6 bases, with 9 bases between the two germline ends. The CDR3 runs 14 residues. CDR3 sequence reads: CASSLGGSPGELFF. CDR3 nucleotide sequence: TGTGCCAGCAGCTTAGGAGGGAGCCCCGGGGAGCTGTTTTTT. Full variable domain (remainder filled in from reference TRBV7-9 and TRBJ2-2): DTGVSQNPRHKITKRGQNVTFRCDPISEHNRLYWYRQTLGQGPEFLTYFQNEAQLEKSRLLSDRFSAERPKGSFSTLEIQRTEQGDSAMYLCASSLGGSPGELFFGEGSRLTVL.

CDR3 nucleotides: TGTGCCAGCAGTTACCTGATGGGGACAGGCCTGGGAGAGACCCAGTACTTC. It encodes CASSYLMGTGLGETQYF. The rearrangement uses TRBV5-5 and TRBJ2-5; 8 bases match TRBD1. After removal of 5 bases from V and 4 bases from J, the junction contained 16 bases not matched to a gene. Germline assignment: CDR1 SGHKS and CDR2 YYEKEE (reference sequence). The CDR3 is 17 amino acids.

The chain carries TRBV2 and TRBJ2-3; tentatively, D is TRBD1 or TRBD2 (5 bases each). Trimming shortened V by 6 bases and J by 3 bases, and 16 bases separated the two germline ends. The germline CDR1 and CDR2 sequences are SNHLY and FYNNEI. The CDR3 spans 15 residues. CDR3 bases: TGTGCCAGCAGGGGGGACCTTAAGGGGACAGATACGCAGTATTTT. The encoded protein is CASRGDLKGTDTQYF.

The gene calls are TRBV18 and TRBJ1-2; no firm D call. CDR1 KGHSH and CDR2 LQKENI come from the germline V gene. Trimming removed 1 base from V and 6 bases from J, with 9 bases in between. The CDR3 contains 13 residues. The CDR3 here is CASSPRSGDGYTF. For the CDR3, the DNA is TGTGCCAGCTCACCACGATCAGGCGATGGCTACACCTTC.

The CDR3: CAVQGASGNTIYF. The CDR3 DNA is TGTGCAGTCCAGGGGGCAAGTGGAAACACCATATATTTT. The chain is built from TRBV30 and TRBJ1-3, with TRBD1 identical over 8 bases. The CDR3 covers 13 residues. Germline values: CDR1 GTSNPN, CDR2 SVGIG (reference sequence).

J is TRBJ1-4 and V is TRBV5-6; D is unresolved. Germline V gene lookup returns CDR1 SGHDT and CDR2 YYEEEE. CDR3 length: 12 amino acids. The ends were cut back, 4 bases at V and 8 bases at J, with 9 bases in the middle. CDR3 in amino acids: CASSHGGEKLFF. DNA for the CDR3: TGTGCCAGCAGCCACGGAGGCGAAAAACTGTTTTTT.

The chain recombines TRBV5-1 with TRBJ2-3; D gene unclear. Trimming cost V 3 bases and J 0 bases, with 17 bases left between them. CDR3 size: 17 residues. CDR1 SGHRS and CDR2 YFSETQ come from the germline V gene. The CDR3: CASSSDDGPLSTDTQYF. For the CDR3, the DNA is TGCGCCAGCAGCTCGGACGACGGACCGTTGAGCACAGATACGCAGTATTTT.

The chain joins TRBV6-1 to TRBJ1-5; D is unresolved. V was clipped by 3 bases and J by 3 bases, with 12 bases between them. CDR3 size: 15 residues. Germline V CDR1 and CDR2: MNHNS, SASEGT. Here the CDR3 DNA reads TGTGCCAGCAGTGACGGTAGTGGGTTCAATCAGCCCCAGCATTTT. Translated: CASSDGSGFNQPQHF.

The rearrangement joins TRBV27 to TRBJ2-1; D not certain. Germline assignment: CDR1 MNHEY and CDR2 SMNVEV (reference sequence). Trimming stripped 7 bases from V and 0 bases from J, with 10 bases between. The CDR3 is 14 amino acids. Here the CDR3 DNA reads TGTGCCAGCACCTCGGCACTCTCCTACAATGAGCAGTTCTTC. This gives the protein CASTSALSYNEQFF.

In this sample, this clone turned up once. The chain joins TRBV4-2 to TRBJ1-2; D remains unclear. From germline, CDR1 is LGHNA and CDR2 YNFKEQ. This CDR3 region has 17 residues. V shed 0 bases and J shed 4 bases, with 18 bases lying between them. For the CDR3, the DNA is TGTGCCAGCAGCCAAGATCAGGCGGGAGGACCGCGCTATGGCTACACCTTC. Amino acid sequence: CASSQDQAGGPRYGYTF.

V and J are TRBV2 and TRBJ2-1; 11 bases are a match to TRBD1. Losses at the gene ends were 9 bases for V and 6 bases for J; bases not matched to a gene: 13. The length of the CDR3 is 16 residues. Germline CDR1 reads SNHLY; CDR2 reads FYNNEI. This chain's CDR3 is CASFSRDRGSLNEQFF. The CDR3, as DNA: TGTGCCAGTTTCTCCCGGGACAGGGGGTCTCTCAATGAGCAGTTCTTC.

The chain's CDR3 is CASSSTGITNTEAFF. The CDR3 region has the DNA TGCGCCAGCAGCTCCACAGGGATAACTAACACTGAAGCTTTCTTT. This chain joins TRBV5-1 and TRBJ1-1; TRBD1 might be the D (6 bases). The CDR3 is 15 amino acids. The germline V gene has CDR1 SGHRS and CDR2 YFSETQ. Trimming stripped 3 bases from V and 2 bases from J, with 14 bases between.

The V gene is TRBV30, the J gene TRBJ2-2; unclear D gene. Looked up from germline, CDR1 is GTSNPN and CDR2 is SVGIG (reference sequence). Trimming shortened V by 2 bases and J by 4 bases, and 14 bases separated the two germline ends. The CDR3 is 15 residues long. The CDR3 sequence is CAWSLESWGTGELFF. The CDR3 DNA follows: TGTGCCTGGAGTTTGGAGAGCTGGGGCACCGGGGAGCTGTTTTTT.

The rearrangement joins TRBV5-4 to TRBJ1-2; unclear D gene. The ends were cut back, 0 bases at V and 6 bases at J, with 9 bases in the middle. The CDR3 loop spans 13 amino acids. Germline V gene sequence: CDR1 SGHNT, CDR2 YYREEE (reference sequence). The DNA for the CDR3 is TGTGCCAGCAGCTTGGATGGTATTGATGGCTACACCTTC. It encodes CASSLDGIDGYTF.

The chain combines TRBV13 with TRBJ2-5, with D maybe TRBD1 (5 bases). V lost 0 bases, J lost 2 bases, and 13 bases lay in between. CDR1 is PRHDT and CDR2 is FYEKMQ in the germline V gene (reference sequence). This CDR3 comprises 16 residues. For the CDR3, the DNA is TGTGCCAGCAGCTTAGGTTTTAGGGGCCTGCAAGAGACCCAGTACTTC. Protein product: CASSLGFRGLQETQYF.

This clone came up once. This chain connects TRBV7-9 to TRBJ1-1, with a tentative D call TRBD1 (6 bases). V was clipped by 4 bases and J by 5 bases, with 11 bases between them. Germline V gene data show CDR1 as SEHNR and CDR2 as FQNEAQ (reference sequence). The CDR3 runs to 13 residues. CDR3 residues: CASSSKQGTEAFF. The DNA for the CDR3 is TGTGCCAGCAGCTCCAAACAGGGAACTGAAGCTTTCTTT.

The gene calls are TRBV5-6 and TRBJ1-1; no firm D call. The germline V and J ends were trimmed by 0 bases and 6 bases, with 12 bases remaining between them. Germline V gene lookup returns CDR1 SGHDT and CDR2 YYEEEE. The CDR3 is 14 amino acids. CDR3 DNA sequence: TGTGCCAGCAGCTTGGGTGGGCAGGCCCCTGAAGCTTTCTTT. Translating it yields CASSLGGQAPEAFF.

This chain links TRBV28 with TRBJ2-7; 14 bases map to TRBD2. Germline V lookup: CDR1 MDHEN, CDR2 SYDVKM. V trimming: 4 bases; J trimming: 12 bases; junction bases outside the gene matches: 17. The CDR3 contains 17 residues. The DNA for the CDR3 is TGTGCCAGCAGTTCGCATGGACTAGCGGGGGGTCTGTCAGACCTGTACTTC. Translated: CASSSHGLAGGLSDLYF. The full variable domain, in which reference TRBV28 and TRBJ2-7 provide the parts outside the CDR3, is DVKVTQSSRYLVKRTGEKVFLECVQDMDHENMFWYRQDPGLGLRLIYFSYDVKMKEKGDIPEGYSVSREKKERFSLILESASTNQTSMYLCASSSHGLAGGLSDLYFGPGTRLTVT.

V usage is TRBV5-6 and J usage is TRBJ2-4; 7 bases match TRBD1. From germline, CDR1 is SGHDT and CDR2 YYEEEE. With 2 bases clipped from V and 8 bases from J, the junction kept 4 bases outside the gene matches. The CDR3 is made up of 13 amino acids. The CDR3 is CASSFRQGDIQYF. The CDR3, as DNA: TGTGCCAGCAGCTTTAGACAGGGAGACATTCAGTACTTC.

V is TRBV6-5 and J is TRBJ2-7, with 7 bases fitting TRBD1. Germline V CDR1 and CDR2: MNHEY, SVGAGI. V lost 2 bases, J lost 6 bases, and 10 bases stayed unmatched. The CDR3 spans 15 residues. The CDR3 is CASSYDPTGLGEQYF. The CDR3 bases are TGTGCCAGCAGTTACGACCCGACAGGGCTCGGCGAGCAGTACTTC.